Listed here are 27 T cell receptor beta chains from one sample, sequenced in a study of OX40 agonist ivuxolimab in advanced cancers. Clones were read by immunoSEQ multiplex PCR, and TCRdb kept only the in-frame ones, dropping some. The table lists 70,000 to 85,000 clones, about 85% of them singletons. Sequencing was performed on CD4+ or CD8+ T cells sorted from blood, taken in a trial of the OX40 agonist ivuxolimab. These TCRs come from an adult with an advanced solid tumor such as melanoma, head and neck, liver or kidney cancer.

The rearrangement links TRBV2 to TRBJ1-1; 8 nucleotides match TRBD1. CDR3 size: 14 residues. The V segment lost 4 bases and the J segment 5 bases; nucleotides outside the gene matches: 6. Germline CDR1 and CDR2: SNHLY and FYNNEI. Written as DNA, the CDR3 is TGTGCCAGCAGTGTTCAGGGGGCAGGGACTGAAGCTTTCTTT. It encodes CASSVQGAGTEAFF.

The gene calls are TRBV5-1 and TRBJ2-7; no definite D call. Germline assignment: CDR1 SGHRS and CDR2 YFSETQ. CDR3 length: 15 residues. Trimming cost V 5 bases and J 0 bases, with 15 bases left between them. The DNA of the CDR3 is TGCGCCAGCAGTTCTGATCCACCGAGCTCCTACGAGCAGTACTTC. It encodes CASSSDPPSSYEQYF.

CDR3 in DNA: TGTGCCAGCTCACCAGACAGGGTGAGGAACACTGAAGCTTTCTTT. Translating gives CASSPDRVRNTEAFF. This chain connects TRBV18 to TRBJ1-1; 7 nucleotides line up with TRBD1. Germline loops: CDR1 KGHSH, CDR2 LQKENI. The CDR3 is 15 amino acids. The junction had 4 bases not matched to a gene; V was cut back by 2 bases and J by 1 base.

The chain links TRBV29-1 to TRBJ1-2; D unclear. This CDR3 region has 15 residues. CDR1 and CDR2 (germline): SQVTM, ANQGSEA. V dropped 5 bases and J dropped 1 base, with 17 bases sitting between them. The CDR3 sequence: CSVRIARGINYGYTF. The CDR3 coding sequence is TGCAGCGTTAGAATAGCACGTGGGATTAACTATGGCTACACCTTC.

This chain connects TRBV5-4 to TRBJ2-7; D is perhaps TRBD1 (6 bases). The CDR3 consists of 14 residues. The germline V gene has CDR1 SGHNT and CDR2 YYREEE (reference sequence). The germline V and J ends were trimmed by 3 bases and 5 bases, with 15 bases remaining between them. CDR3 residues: CASSWGPPGNEQYF. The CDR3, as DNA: TGTGCCAGCAGCTGGGGGCCCCCGGGGAACGAGCAGTACTTC.

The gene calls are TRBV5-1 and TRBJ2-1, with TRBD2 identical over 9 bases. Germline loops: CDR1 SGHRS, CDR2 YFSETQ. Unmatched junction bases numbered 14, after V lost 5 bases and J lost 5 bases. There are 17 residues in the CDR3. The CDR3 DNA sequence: TGCGCCAGCAGTCCCACCGGATCTAGCGGGGCCAACAATGAGCAGTTCTTC. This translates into CASSPTGSSGANNEQFF.

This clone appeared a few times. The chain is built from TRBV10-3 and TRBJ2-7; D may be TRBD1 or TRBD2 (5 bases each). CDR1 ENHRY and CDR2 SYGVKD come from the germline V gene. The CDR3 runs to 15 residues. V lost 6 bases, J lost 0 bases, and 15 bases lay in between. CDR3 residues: CAISPGPRSSYEQYF. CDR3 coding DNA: TGTGCCATCAGCCCGGGACCCCGAAGCTCCTACGAGCAGTACTTC.

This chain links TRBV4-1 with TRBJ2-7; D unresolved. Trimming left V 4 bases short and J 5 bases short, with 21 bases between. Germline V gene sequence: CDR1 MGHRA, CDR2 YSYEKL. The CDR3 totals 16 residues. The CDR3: CASSLSHVPWSNEQYF. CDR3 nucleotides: TGCGCCAGCAGCCTATCGCATGTACCCTGGTCGAACGAGCAGTACTTC.

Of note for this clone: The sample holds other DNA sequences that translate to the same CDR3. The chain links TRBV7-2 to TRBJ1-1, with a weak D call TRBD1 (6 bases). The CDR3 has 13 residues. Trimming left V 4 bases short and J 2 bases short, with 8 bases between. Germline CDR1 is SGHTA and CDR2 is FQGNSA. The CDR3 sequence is CASSSGGNTEAFF. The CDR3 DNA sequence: TGTGCCAGCAGCTCTGGGGGCAACACTGAAGCTTTCTTT.

CDR3 loop: CASSPQDGIYTDTQYF. For the CDR3, the DNA is TGTGCCAGCTCACCCCAAGACGGGATATACACAGATACGCAGTATTTT. The chain couples TRBV18 to TRBJ2-3; D is perhaps TRBD2 (5 bases). Deletions cut 3 bases from V and 2 bases from J, with 15 bases between. Germline V gene sequence: CDR1 KGHSH, CDR2 LQKENI. The CDR3 totals 16 residues.

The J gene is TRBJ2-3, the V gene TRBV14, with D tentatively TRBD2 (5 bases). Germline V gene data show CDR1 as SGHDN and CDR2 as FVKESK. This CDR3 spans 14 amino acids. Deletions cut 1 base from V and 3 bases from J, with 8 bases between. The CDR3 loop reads CASSQVGGTDTQYF. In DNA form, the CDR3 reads TGTGCCAGCAGCCAAGTAGGCGGGACAGATACGCAGTATTTT.

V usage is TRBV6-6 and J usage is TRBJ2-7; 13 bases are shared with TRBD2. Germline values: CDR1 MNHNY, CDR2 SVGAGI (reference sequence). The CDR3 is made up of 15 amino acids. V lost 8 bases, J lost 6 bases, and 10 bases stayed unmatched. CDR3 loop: CASGSPGTSGVEQYF. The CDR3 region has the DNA TGTGCCAGCGGGAGCCCCGGGACTAGCGGGGTCGAGCAGTACTTC.

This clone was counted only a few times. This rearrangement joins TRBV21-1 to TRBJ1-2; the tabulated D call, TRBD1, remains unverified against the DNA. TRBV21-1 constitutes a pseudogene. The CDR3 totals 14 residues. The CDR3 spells CASSKRDRDYGYTF. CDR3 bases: TGTGCCAGCAGCAAGCGGGACAGAGACTATGGCTACACCTTC.

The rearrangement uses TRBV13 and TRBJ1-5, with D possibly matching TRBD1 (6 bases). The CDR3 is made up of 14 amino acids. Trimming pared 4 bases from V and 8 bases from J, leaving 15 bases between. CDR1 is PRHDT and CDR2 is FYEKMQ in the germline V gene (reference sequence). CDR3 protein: CASSSYSRGEPQHF. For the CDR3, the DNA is TGTGCCAGCAGCTCGTATTCGAGGGGGGAGCCCCAGCATTTT.

The DNA of the CDR3 is TGTGCCAGCAGCCTCGGGACTAGCGGGAACACAGATACGCAGTATTTT. Amino acid sequence: CASSLGTSGNTDTQYF. V gene TRBV5-5 combines with J gene TRBJ2-3; 13 bases fit TRBD2. The CDR3 extends over 16 amino acids. CDR1 and CDR2 from the germline V gene are SGHKS and YYEKEE (reference sequence). V was pared by 4 bases and J by 2 bases, with 4 bases of the junction left unmatched.

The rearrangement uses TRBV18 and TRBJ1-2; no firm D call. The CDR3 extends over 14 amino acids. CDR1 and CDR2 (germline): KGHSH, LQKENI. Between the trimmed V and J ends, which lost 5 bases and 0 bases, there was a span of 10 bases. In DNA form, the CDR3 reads TGTGCCAGCTCATACAGCGAGGCTAACTATGGCTACACCTTC. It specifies CASSYSEANYGYTF.

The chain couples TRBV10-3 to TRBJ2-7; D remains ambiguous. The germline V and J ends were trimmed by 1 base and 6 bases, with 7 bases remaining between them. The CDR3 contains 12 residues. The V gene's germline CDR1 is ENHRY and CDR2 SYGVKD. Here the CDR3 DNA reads TGTGCCATCAGTGAGTTCGGCCCCGAGCAGTACTTC. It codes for CAISEFGPEQYF.

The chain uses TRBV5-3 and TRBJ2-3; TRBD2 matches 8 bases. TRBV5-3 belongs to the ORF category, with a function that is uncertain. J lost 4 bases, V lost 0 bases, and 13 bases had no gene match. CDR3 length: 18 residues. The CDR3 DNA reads TGTGCCAGAAGCTTGGCCCTACTAGCGGCAGCAGGGCCAGATACGCAGTATTTT. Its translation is CARSLALLAAAGPDTQYF.

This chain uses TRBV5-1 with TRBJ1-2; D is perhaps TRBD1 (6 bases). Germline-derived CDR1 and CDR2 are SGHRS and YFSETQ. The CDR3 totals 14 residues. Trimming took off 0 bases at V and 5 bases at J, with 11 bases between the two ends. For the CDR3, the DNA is TGCGCCAGCAGCTTGGGAACAGGGCTTTATGGCTACACCTTC. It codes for CASSLGTGLYGYTF. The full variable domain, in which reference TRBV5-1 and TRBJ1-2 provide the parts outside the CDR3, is KAGVTQTPRYLIKTRGQQVTLSCSPISGHRSVSWYQQTPGQGLQFLFEYFSETQRNKGNFPGRFSGRQFSNSRSEMNVSTLELGDSALYLCASSLGTGLYGYTFGSGTRLTVV.

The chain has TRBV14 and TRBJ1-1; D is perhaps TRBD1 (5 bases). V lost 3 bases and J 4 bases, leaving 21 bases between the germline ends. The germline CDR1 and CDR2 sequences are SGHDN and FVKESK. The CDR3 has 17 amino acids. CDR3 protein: CASSHPGRGRVSTEAFF. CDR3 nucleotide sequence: TGTGCCAGCAGCCACCCTGGTAGGGGCAGGGTGAGCACTGAAGCTTTCTTT.

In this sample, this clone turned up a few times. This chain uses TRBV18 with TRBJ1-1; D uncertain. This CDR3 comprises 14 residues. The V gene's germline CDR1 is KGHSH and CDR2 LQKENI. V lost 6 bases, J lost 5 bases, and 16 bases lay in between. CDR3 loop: CASSIPFMYTEAFF. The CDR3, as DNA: TGTGCCAGCTCTATCCCCTTTATGTATACTGAAGCTTTCTTT.

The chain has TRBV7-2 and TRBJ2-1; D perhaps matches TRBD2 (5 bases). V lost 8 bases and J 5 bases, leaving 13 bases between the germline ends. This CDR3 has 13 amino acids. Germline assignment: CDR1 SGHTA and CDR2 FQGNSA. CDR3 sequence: CASSKRLNNEQFF. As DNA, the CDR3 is TGTGCCAGCTCAAAAAGACTAAACAATGAGCAGTTCTTC.

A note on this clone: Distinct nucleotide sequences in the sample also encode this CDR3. CDR3 loop: CASGQTMNTEAFF. The CDR3 region has the DNA TGTGCTAGCGGGCAGACCATGAACACTGAAGCTTTCTTT. This rearrangement joins TRBV7-3 to TRBJ1-1, with unresolved D. This CDR3 has 13 amino acids. Germline V gene lookup returns CDR1 SGHTA and CDR2 FQGTGA.

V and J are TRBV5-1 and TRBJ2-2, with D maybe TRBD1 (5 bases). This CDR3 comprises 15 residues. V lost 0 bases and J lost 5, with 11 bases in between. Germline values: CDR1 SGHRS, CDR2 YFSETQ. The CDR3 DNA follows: TGCGCCAGCAGCTTGGAGGCCAGGGCGACCGGGGAGCTGTTTTTT. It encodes CASSLEARATGELFF.

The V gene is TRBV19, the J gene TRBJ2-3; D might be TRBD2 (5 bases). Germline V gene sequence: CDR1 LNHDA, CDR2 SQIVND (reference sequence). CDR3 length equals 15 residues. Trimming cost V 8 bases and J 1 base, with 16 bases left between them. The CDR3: CASQETGIRTDTQYF. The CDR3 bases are TGTGCCAGTCAAGAGACGGGGATCCGCACAGATACGCAGTATTTT.

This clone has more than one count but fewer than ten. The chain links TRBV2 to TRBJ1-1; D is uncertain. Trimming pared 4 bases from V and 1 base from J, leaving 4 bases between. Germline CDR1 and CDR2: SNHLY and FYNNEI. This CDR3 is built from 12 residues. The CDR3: CASSVENTEAFF. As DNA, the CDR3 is TGTGCCAGCAGTGTAGAGAACACTGAAGCTTTCTTT.

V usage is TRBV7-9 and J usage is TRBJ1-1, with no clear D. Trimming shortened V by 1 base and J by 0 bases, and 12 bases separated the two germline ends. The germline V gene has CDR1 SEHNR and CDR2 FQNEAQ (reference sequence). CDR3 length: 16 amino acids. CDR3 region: CASSLGVGIMNTEAFF. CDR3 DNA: TGTGCCAGCAGCTTAGGCGTAGGGATCATGAACACTGAAGCTTTCTTT.